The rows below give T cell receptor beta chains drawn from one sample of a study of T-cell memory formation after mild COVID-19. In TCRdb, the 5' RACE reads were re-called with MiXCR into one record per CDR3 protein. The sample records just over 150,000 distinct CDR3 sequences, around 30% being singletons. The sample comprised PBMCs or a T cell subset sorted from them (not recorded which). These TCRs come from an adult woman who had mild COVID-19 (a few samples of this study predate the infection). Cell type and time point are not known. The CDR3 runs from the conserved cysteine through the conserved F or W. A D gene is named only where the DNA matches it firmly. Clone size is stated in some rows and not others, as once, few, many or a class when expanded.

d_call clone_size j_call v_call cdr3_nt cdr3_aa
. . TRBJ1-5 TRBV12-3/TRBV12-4 TGTGCCAGCAGTCCTCTAGGGCCGGTGAATCAGCCCCAGCATTTT CASSPLGPVNQPQHF
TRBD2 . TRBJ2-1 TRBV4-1 TGCGCCAGCAGCCAAGTTGGACTAGCGGGCGATGAGCAGTTCTTC CASSQVGLAGDEQFF
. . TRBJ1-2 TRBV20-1 TGCAGTGCTAGTTTACAGGGTAATGGCTACACCTTC CSASLQGNGYTF
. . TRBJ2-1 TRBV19 TGTGCCAGTAGTATAGATCGAGGGGGAGAGCAGTTCTTC CASSIDRGGEQFF
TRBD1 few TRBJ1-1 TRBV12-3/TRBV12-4 TGTGCCAGCAGTTACAGGGGTACGAACACTGAAGCTTTCTTT CASSYRGTNTEAFF
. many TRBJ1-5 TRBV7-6 TGTGCCAGCAGCTTAGGGCCGCCGAATAGCAATCAGCCCCAGCATTTT CASSLGPPNSNQPQHF
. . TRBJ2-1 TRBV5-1 TGCGCCAGCAGCTCTGGACAGTTGAGCAATGAGCAGTTCTTC CASSSGQLSNEQFF
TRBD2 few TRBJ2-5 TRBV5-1 TGCGCCAGCGGAAACGGACTAGCGGGAGTCGGAGAGACCCAGTACTTC CASGNGLAGVGETQYF
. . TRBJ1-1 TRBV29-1 TGCAGCGTTCGTGAGCCCCACACTGAAGCTTTCTTT CSVREPHTEAFF
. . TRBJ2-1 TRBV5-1 TGCGCCAGCAGCTTGGAGGCGACTAGCAATGAGCAGTTCTTC CASSLEATSNEQFF
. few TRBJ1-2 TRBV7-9 TGTGCCAGCAGCCCCGGGGAGGGACTGAGCTACACCTTC CASSPGEGLSYTF
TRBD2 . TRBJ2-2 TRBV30 TGTGCCTATCTGTCCGGAGTAGCGGGGGGGCCAGGGAACACCGGGGAGCTGTTTTTT CAYLSGVAGGPGNTGELFF
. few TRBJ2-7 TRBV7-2 TGTGCCAGCAGCCCCGGGCCTAGCCGGAACTACGAGCAGTACTTC CASSPGPSRNYEQYF
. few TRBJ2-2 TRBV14 TGTGCCAGCAGCCAAGCCCCGAACACCGGGGAGCTGTTTTTT CASSQAPNTGELFF
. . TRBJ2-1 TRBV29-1 TGCAGCGTTTCTGACAATGAGCAGTTCTTC CSVSDNEQFF
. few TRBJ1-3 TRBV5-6 TGTGCCAGCAGCCCCCGTCGAAGCTCTGGAAACACCATATATTTT CASSPRRSSGNTIYF
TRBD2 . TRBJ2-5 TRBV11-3 TGTGCCAGCAGCTTAGATGGGACTAGCGTTCAAGAGACCCAGTACTTC CASSLDGTSVQETQYF
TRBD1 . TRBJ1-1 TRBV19 TGTGCCAGTAGTAGGGTGGACAGGGTTACGAACACTGAAGCTTTCTTT CASSRVDRVTNTEAFF
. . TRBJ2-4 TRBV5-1 TGCGCCAGCAGCTTGGTGGAGGGACACCTAGCCAAAAACATTCAGTACTTC CASSLVEGHLAKNIQYF
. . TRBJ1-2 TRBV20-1 TGCAGTGCTAGAGTCCAGCCCTTAAACTATGGCTACACCTTC CSARVQPLNYGYTF
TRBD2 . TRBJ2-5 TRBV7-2 TGTGCCAGCAGCTTACAAGCGGGAGCAGTAGAGACCCAGTACTTC CASSLQAGAVETQYF
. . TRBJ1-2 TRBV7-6 TGTGCCAGCAGCCCTTCGGCAGGGGCTAACTATGGCTACACCTTC CASSPSAGANYGYTF
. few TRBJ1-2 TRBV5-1 TGCGCCAGCAGCTTGGAGGTTGGGCCCGACTATGGCTACACCTTC CASSLEVGPDYGYTF
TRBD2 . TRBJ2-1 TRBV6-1 TGTGCCAGCAGTGCCCCATCCGGGACTAGCGGGGCTAATGAGCAGTTCTTC CASSAPSGTSGANEQFF
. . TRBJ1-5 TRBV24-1 TGTGCCACCAGTGACTCCGATAGCAATCAGCCCCAGCATTTT CATSDSDSNQPQHF
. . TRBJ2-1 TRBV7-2 TGTGCCAGCAGCGCCGGGACTCGGGCGGTTAAAGAGCAGTTCTTC CASSAGTRAVKEQFF
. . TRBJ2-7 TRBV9 TGTGCCAGCAGCCCCGGACTGGACTACGAGCAGTACTTC CASSPGLDYEQYF
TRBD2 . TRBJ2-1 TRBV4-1 TGCGCCAGCAGCCATAGCCTAGCGGGGTTAAATGAGCAGTTCTTC CASSHSLAGLNEQFF
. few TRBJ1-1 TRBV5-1 TGCGCCAGCAGCTTTCAGGGCTCGAACACTGAAGCTTTCTTT CASSFQGSNTEAFF
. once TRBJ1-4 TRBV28 TGTGCCAGCAGCCTCGGGGGGCGTAATGAAAAACTGTTTTTT CASSLGGRNEKLFF
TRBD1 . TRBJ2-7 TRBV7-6 TGTGCCAGCAGCTTAGCGACAGGGGAAAGGGCCGAGCAGTACTTC CASSLATGERAEQYF
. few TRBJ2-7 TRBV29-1 TGCAGCGTTGGGCCAAGCTCCTACGAGCAGTACTTC CSVGPSSYEQYF
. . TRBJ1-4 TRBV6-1 TGTGCCAGCAGTATCCGACAGGCACTCAATGAAAAACTGTTTTTT CASSIRQALNEKLFF
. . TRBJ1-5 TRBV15 TGTGCCACCAGCAGAGATCGGTCCACCCAGCCCCAGCATTTT CATSRDRSTQPQHF
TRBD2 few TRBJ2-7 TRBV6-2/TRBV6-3 TGTGCCAGCAGTTCTCCGGGACTAGCGGGAATCTACGAGCAGTACTTC CASSSPGLAGIYEQYF
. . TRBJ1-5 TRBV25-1 TGTGCCAGCAGCGCGACAACTTCGGGGGGGAGCAATCAGCCCCAGCATTTT CASSATTSGGSNQPQHF
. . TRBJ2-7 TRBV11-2 TGTGCCAGCAGCTTAGCAGCTGGACACTACGAGCAGTACTTC CASSLAAGHYEQYF
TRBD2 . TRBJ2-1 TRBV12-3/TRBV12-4 TGTGCCAGCAGTTTGGGACTAGCGGGGGGGATTGAGCAGTTCTTC CASSLGLAGGIEQFF
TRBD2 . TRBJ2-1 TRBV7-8 TGTGCCAGCAGCTTAGATCGGGGACTATACAGTGAGCAGTTCTTC CASSLDRGLYSEQFF
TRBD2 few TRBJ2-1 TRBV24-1 TGTGCCACCAGTGAGCCCGGGACTAGCGGTTTCAATGAGCAGTTCTTC CATSEPGTSGFNEQFF
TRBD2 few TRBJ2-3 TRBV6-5 TGTGCCAGCAGTTACTCGGGACTAGCGGGAGCTGTAGATACGCAGTATTTT CASSYSGLAGAVDTQYF
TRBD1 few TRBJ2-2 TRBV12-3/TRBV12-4 TGTGCCAGCAGTTACAGGGGGCGCACCGGGGAGCTGTTTTTT CASSYRGRTGELFF
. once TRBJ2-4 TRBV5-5 TGTGCCAGCAGCTTGTTTGAGGGCAGCGAGTACTTC CASSLFEGSEYF
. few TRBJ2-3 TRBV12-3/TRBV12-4 TGTGCCAGCAGTTTACTAGCCACAGATACGCAGTATTTT CASSLLATDTQYF
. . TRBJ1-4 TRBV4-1 TGCGCCAGCAGCCAAGACAGGGGTAATGAAAAACTGTTTTTT CASSQDRGNEKLFF
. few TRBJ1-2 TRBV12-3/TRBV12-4 TGTGCCAGCAGTTCACGCCCGGGGGCAAGCACCTTC CASSSRPGASTF
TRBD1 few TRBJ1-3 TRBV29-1 TGCAGCGTTGAAGACCAGGACAGGGAACACACCATATATTTT CSVEDQDREHTIYF
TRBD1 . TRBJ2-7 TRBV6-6 TGTGCCAGCACCACACGACAGGGTTCATACGAGCAGTACTTC CASTTRQGSYEQYF
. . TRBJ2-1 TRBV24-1 TGTGCCACCAGTGATCCCCGACCACCTCCGGGGCAGTTCTTC CATSDPRPPPGQFF
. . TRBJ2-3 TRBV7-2 TGTGCCAGCAGCCCCGTGGATGGTGACACAGATACGCAGTATTTT CASSPVDGDTDTQYF
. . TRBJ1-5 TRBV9 TGTGCCAGCAGCGTAGATGGGTCGGGGCAGCCCCAGCATTTT CASSVDGSGQPQHF
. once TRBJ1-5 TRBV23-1 TGCGCCAGCAGCGCGGATACCTCACGGAATCAGCCCCAGCATTTT CASSADTSRNQPQHF
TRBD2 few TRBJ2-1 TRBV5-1 TGCGCCAGCAGCTTGGTCGGGGGGAACTCCTACAATGAGCAGTTCTTC CASSLVGGNSYNEQFF
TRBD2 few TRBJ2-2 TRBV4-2 TGTGCCAAGACTAGCCCAGGGACTGGGGAGCTGTTTTTT CAKTSPGTGELFF
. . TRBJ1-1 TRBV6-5 TGTGCCAGCAGTCATTCGGGCACTGAAGCTTTCTTT CASSHSGTEAFF
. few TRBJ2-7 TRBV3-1 TGTGCCAGCAGCCAAGGTCGGTACGGCTACTCGGGGTACTTC CASSQGRYGYSGYF
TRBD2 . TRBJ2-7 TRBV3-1 TGTGCCAGCAGCCAAGTGTCGGGGACTAGCGGGAGGGCCGGGTACGAGCAGTACTTC CASSQVSGTSGRAGYEQYF
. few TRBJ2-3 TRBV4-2 TGTGCCAGCAGCCAAGAAGCTAGTCCTAGCACAGATACGCAGTATTTT CASSQEASPSTDTQYF
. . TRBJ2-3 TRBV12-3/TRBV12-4 TGTGCCAGCAGTCCCCGCGATAATACGCAGTATTTT CASSPRDNTQYF
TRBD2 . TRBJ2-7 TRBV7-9 TGTGCCAGCAGCCCGCGGACTAGCGGGAGCCGCGTATCCTACGAGCAGTACTTC CASSPRTSGSRVSYEQYF